The 11 T cell receptor beta chains reported below all come from one sample, sequenced in a study of CXCR3-negative and CXCR3-positive naive CD8 T cells. UMI-labeled TRB cDNA libraries were prepared by 5' RACE. With the 5' RACE reads reprocessed, TCRdb shows one record per CDR3 protein and no DNA. This sample's table reports approximately 5,400 distinct CDR3 sequences. Sequenced sample: naive CXCR3- CD8+ T cells from blood. The subset is: CD45RO-CCR7+CD27+CD95- naive CD8+ T cells lacking CXCR3 (TNR3-). The receptor source for this set is a human donor in good health. Some clones in this sample may be carry-over from other donors' samples.

This clonotype ranks as medium-sized in terms of frequency. The V and J genes are TRBV7-8 and TRBJ2-3; TCRdb picks TRBD1, but there is no DNA to check that call. The CDR3 extends over 16 amino acids. Germline loops: CDR1 SGHVS, CDR2 FQNEAQ. CDR3: CASSLGTGGSPDTQYF.

This clonotype is called medium-sized based on its frequency. This chain connects TRBV10-3 to TRBJ2-1. CDR3 size: 17 residues. In germline, CDR1 is ENHRY, CDR2 SYGVKD. This CDR3 reads CAISEFSRLSSYNEQFF.

This clonotype shows up as medium-sized by frequency. This chain uses TRBV7-9 with TRBJ2-1; there is no DNA to check the TCRdb D call of TRBD1. The CDR3 runs to 16 residues. Germline CDR1 is SEHNR and CDR2 is FQNEAQ (reference sequence). CDR3 sequence: CASSPRERESYNEQFF.

The chain joins TRBV20-1 to TRBJ2-7; the D gene TCRdb calls, TRBD1, cannot be checked with no DNA. The CDR3 covers 13 residues. Germline V lookup: CDR1 DFQATT, CDR2 SNEGSKA (reference sequence). The CDR3 here is CSASWDRGREQYF.

V gene TRBV12-3 or TRBV12-4 combines with J gene TRBJ1-1; as DNA is missing, the TRBD1 call by TCRdb cannot be tested. The CDR3 runs to 17 residues. The chain's CDR3 is CASSYGGAPSLNTEAFF.

This chain connects TRBV3-1 to TRBJ2-1; TCRdb proposes TRBD2, but this gene call is untestable without DNA. Germline V gene lookup returns CDR1 LGHDT and CDR2 YNNKEL (reference sequence). The CDR3 is 14 amino acids. The CDR3 loop is CASSQLAGNNEQFF.

Frequency places this clonotype as medium-sized. The J gene is TRBJ2-1, the V gene TRBV6-5; TCRdb returns TRBD2, unconfirmable since there is no DNA. From germline, CDR1 is MNHEY and CDR2 SVGAGI. The CDR3 runs to 17 residues. CDR3 residues: CASSYSSGLAGHNEQFF.

Considering frequency, this clonotype is medium-sized. The chain joins TRBV20-1 to TRBJ1-2. The CDR3 loop spans 14 amino acids. CDR1 DFQATT and CDR2 SNEGSKA come from the germline V gene (reference sequence). CDR3 protein: CSAPRGMGNYGYTF.

This clonotype is deemed medium-sized by its frequency. The CDR3 loop is CASSSRTSGSPDTQYF. This chain links TRBV11-2 with TRBJ2-3; the TRBD2 assignment by TCRdb is unverifiable without DNA. The CDR3 runs to 16 residues. CDR1 SGHAT and CDR2 FQNNGV come from the germline V gene.

Judged by frequency, this clonotype is medium-sized. The chain joins TRBV29-1 to TRBJ2-1; without DNA, the TCRdb call of TRBD2 cannot be checked. The CDR3 sequence is 13 residues long. Germline V lookup: CDR1 SQVTM, CDR2 ANQGSEA. The CDR3 loop reads CSVVALTYNEQFF.

This clonotype registers medium-sized by frequency. This sequence joins TRBV5-1 and TRBJ2-3. The CDR3 has 11 residues. The germline V gene has CDR1 SGHRS and CDR2 YFSETQ. CDR3 loop: CASSLDDTQYF.